A selection of T cell receptor beta chains follows, all from one sample in a study of a mutant IDH1 vaccine in newly diagnosed glioma. Using immunoSEQ multiplex PCR, the repertoire was profiled, and TCRdb retains in-frame clones only, with some absent. The repertoire has tens of thousands of clones, 75% to 90% of them found once; the top ten carry more than 5%. For these receptors, no antigen is known. The source was PBMCs, collected from a glioma patient whose treatment included an IDH1 peptide vaccine. The receptors were sampled from a man in his forties or fifties with glioma. The CDR3 runs from the conserved cysteine through the conserved F or W. A D gene is named only where the DNA matches it firmly. Not every row has a clone size; where given, it reads once, few, many or a size class.

cdr3_aa cdr3_nt clone_size d_call j_call v_call
CASSHGGSTNEKLFF TGTGCCAGCAGCCACGGTGGGTCAACTAATGAAAAACTGTTTTTT . . TRBJ1-4 TRBV5-4
CASRSPGQSYEQYF TGCGCCAGCCGATCCCCGGGACAGTCCTACGAGCAGTACTTC . TRBD1 TRBJ2-7 TRBV10-1
CASSSGDSNTGELFF TGTGCCAGTAGTAGCGGGGACAGTAACACCGGGGAGCTGTTTTTT . . TRBJ2-2 TRBV19
CASSPQGARGYTF TGTGCCAGTAGCCCTCAGGGGGCGCGGGGCTACACCTTC . TRBD1 TRBJ1-2 TRBV19
CASRPGQGSGNTIYF TGTGCCAGCAGACCGGGACAGGGCTCTGGAAACACCATATATTTT few TRBD1 TRBJ1-3 TRBV6-1
CASSPRPGLAENEQFF TGTGCCAGCTCACCACGTCCGGGACTAGCGGAAAATGAGCAGTTCTTC . TRBD2 TRBJ2-1 TRBV18
CASSLGTSGGQETQYF TGCGCCAGCAGCCTCGGGACTAGCGGGGGACAAGAGACCCAGTACTTC . TRBD2 TRBJ2-5 TRBV5-1
CATSGRLAGGRETQYF TGTGCCACCAGCGGCCGACTAGCGGGGGGCCGGGAGACCCAGTACTTC . TRBD2 TRBJ2-5 TRBV15
CASSLYTQETQYF TGCGCCAGCAGCTTGTACACCCAAGAGACCCAGTACTTC few . TRBJ2-5 TRBV5-1
CASSQDQGQGAAEQYF TGTGCCAGCAGCCAAGACCAAGGACAGGGGGCGGCCGAGCAGTACTTC . TRBD1 TRBJ2-7 TRBV4-2
CASSQATSGTGMQLFF TGTGCCAGCAGCCAAGCGACATCCGGGACAGGGATGCAACTGTTTTTT . TRBD1 TRBJ1-4 TRBV4-2
CASSLAQGAITEAFF TGTGCCAGCAGCTTAGCCCAGGGGGCGATCACTGAAGCTTTCTTT once TRBD1 TRBJ1-1 TRBV7-9
CASSLTRVAGGLRTGELFF TGTGCCAGCAGCTTAACGAGGGTAGCGGGGGGGCTGCGAACCGGGGAGCTGTTTTTT . TRBD2 TRBJ2-2 TRBV7-3
CSVPTGNTEAFF TGCAGCGTCCCGACAGGGAACACTGAAGCTTTCTTT many . TRBJ1-1 TRBV29-1
CASSTVGDTQYF TGTGCCAGCTCGACAGTGGGGGATACGCAGTATTTT . . TRBJ2-3 TRBV6-5
CAWTPHPNSQGPGEKLFF TGTGCCTGGACCCCCCATCCGAATTCCCAGGGTCCGGGGGAAAAACTGTTTTTT . . TRBJ1-4 TRBV30
CASSLSTSITGELFF TGTGCCAGCAGCTTAAGTACTAGCATCACCGGGGAGCTGTTTTTT . . TRBJ2-2 TRBV7-9
CAWSVRDRDNSPLHF TGTGCCTGGAGTGTACGGGACAGGGACAATTCACCCCTCCACTTT . TRBD1 TRBJ1-6 TRBV30
CASSSGGNEQFF TGTGCCAGCAGTTCCGGGGGCAATGAGCAGTTCTTC . . TRBJ2-1 TRBV6-6
CASSANWETQYF TGTGCCAGCAGTGCAAATTGGGAGACCCAGTACTTC . . TRBJ2-5 TRBV6-4
CASSPRRRGYSNQPQHF TGTGCCAGTAGTCCCCGGAGGAGGGGATATAGCAATCAGCCCCAGCATTTT once . TRBJ1-5 TRBV19
CASSLGLRTDTQYF TGTGCCAGCAGCTTGGGGTTACGGACAGATACGCAGTATTTT . . TRBJ2-3 TRBV7-8
CASRGQGSGNQPQHF TGTGCCAGCAGGGGACAGGGATCGGGCAATCAGCCCCAGCATTTT . TRBD1 TRBJ1-5 TRBV6-1